This is a list of T cell receptor beta chains from one sample in a study of siplizumab effects on memory and regulatory T cells. Produced via immunoSEQ multiplex PCR; TCRdb's table is partial and in-frame only. The sample records 94,000 or so clones, 80% to 95% being singletons. Material: CD8+ T cells sorted from blood. These receptor sequences come from a human donor in good health. Each CDR3 is given with its conserved first and last residue. D genes are given only for firm matches. Where a row states a size, it is once, few, many or the class of an expanded clone; other rows omit it.

j_call,clone_size,d_call,v_call,cdr3_aa,cdr3_nt
TRBJ2-2,.,TRBD2,TRBV7-9,CASSLVTGTSDTGELFF,TGTGCCAGCAGCTTAGTGACCGGGACTAGCGACACCGGGGAGCTGTTTTTT
TRBJ1-4,.,.,TRBV5-8,CASSPQGRTNEKLFF,TGTGCCAGCAGTCCGCAGGGGCGGACTAATGAAAAACTGTTTTTT
TRBJ2-2,.,.,TRBV19,CASSITFLTGELFF,TGTGCCAGTAGTATTACGTTTTTGACCGGGGAGCTGTTTTTT
TRBJ2-5,.,TRBD2,TRBV9,CASSVDGAGGFAETQYF,TGTGCCAGCAGCGTAGATGGCGCGGGAGGGTTTGCGGAGACCCAGTACTTC
TRBJ2-2,.,.,TRBV18,CASSETGWNTGELFF,TGTGCCAGCTCCGAAACAGGGTGGAACACCGGGGAGCTGTTTTTT
TRBJ2-1,.,TRBD1,TRBV7-9,CASSLIGTGGPNEQFF,TGTGCCAGCAGCTTGATCGGGACAGGGGGCCCCAATGAGCAGTTCTTC
TRBJ1-1,few,TRBD1,TRBV4-2,CASSLGTGGWGNTEAFF,TGTGCCAGCAGCCTCGGGACAGGGGGTTGGGGGAACACTGAAGCTTTCTTT
TRBJ1-1,once,.,TRBV5-6,CASSPTGFTEAFF,TGTGCCAGCAGCCCTACAGGGTTCACTGAAGCTTTCTTT
TRBJ2-3,once,.,TRBV5-1,CASSLWPGADTQYF,TGCGCCAGCAGCTTGTGGCCAGGGGCAGATACGCAGTATTTT
TRBJ1-1,.,.,TRBV7-9,CASSLETLVEAFF,TGTGCCAGCAGCTTAGAGACCTTAGTTGAAGCTTTCTTT
TRBJ2-7,.,.,TRBV7-9,CASSPLGRGPYEQYF,TGTGCCAGCAGCCCACTCGGGCGGGGGCCCTACGAGCAGTACTTC
TRBJ1-2,.,.,TRBV6-5,CATSVGSDYGYTF,TGTGCCACCTCCGTCGGTTCCGACTATGGCTACACCTTC
TRBJ1-1,.,.,TRBV19,CASSTLNTEAFF,TGTGCCAGTAGTACTCTGAACACTGAAGCTTTCTTT
TRBJ2-7,.,.,TRBV5-8,CASSPRPGTSSYEQYF,TGTGCCAGCAGCCCCCGTCCCGGGACCAGCTCCTACGAGCAGTACTTC
TRBJ2-5,.,TRBD2,TRBV13,CASSALGGQETQYF,TGTGCCAGCAGCGCGTTGGGGGGGCAAGAGACCCAGTACTTC
TRBJ1-1,.,.,TRBV27,CASSLSWGSEAFF,TGTGCCAGCAGTTTAAGTTGGGGCAGTGAAGCTTTCTTT
TRBJ1-2,once,.,TRBV5-1,CASSLARSNYGYTF,TGCGCCAGCAGCTTGGCCAGGAGCAACTATGGCTACACCTTC
TRBJ1-1,.,.,TRBV30,CAWGGVGSTGPRAFF,TGTGCCTGGGGGGGTGTCGGCAGTACGGGGCCCAGGGCTTTCTTT
TRBJ2-2,.,.,TRBV13,CASSWGRMNTGELFF,TGTGCCAGCAGCTGGGGACGGATGAACACCGGGGAGCTGTTTTTT
TRBJ1-4,.,TRBD1,TRBV4-3,CASSPTGGGVNEKLFF,TGCGCCAGCAGCCCCACAGGGGGCGGAGTTAATGAAAAACTGTTTTTT
TRBJ1-1,.,.,TRBV27,CASSPLVASRNTEAFF,TGTGCCAGCAGTCCCCTCGTAGCCAGTAGGAACACTGAAGCTTTCTTT
TRBJ1-6,.,TRBD1,TRBV9,CASSVEGTDNSPLHF,TGTGCCAGCAGCGTAGAGGGGACAGATAATTCACCCCTCCACTTT
TRBJ1-2,.,.,TRBV4-3,CASSQEDVNYGYTF,TGCGCCAGCAGCCAAGAGGACGTTAACTATGGCTACACCTTC
TRBJ2-1,.,.,TRBV18,CASSEPRGDNEQFF,TGTGCCAGCTCAGAACCCAGGGGAGACAATGAGCAGTTCTTC
TRBJ1-2,.,TRBD1,TRBV9,CASSVVAGGNYGYTF,TGTGCCAGCAGCGTAGTGGCAGGGGGCAACTATGGCTACACCTTC